This T cell receptor beta chain was profiled in a study of Ad26.COV2.S vaccination and SARS-CoV-2 variants (dated by TCRdb to the early 2020s). At the level of the whole study: Donors in the vaccine arm were drawn from COV1001, a multicentre, randomized, double-blind, placebo-controlled phase I-IIa trial testing Ad26.COV2.S in healthy adults. Ad26.COV2.S was given intramuscularly at 5x10^10 or 1x10^11 viral particles, as a single shot or as two shots 56 days apart. TCRbeta repertoire sequencing was used to assess the specificity and breadth of SARS-CoV-2-reactive T cell receptors after Ad26.COV2.S vaccination. The TCR-sequenced set comprised around 32 samples: approximately 20 Ad26.COV2.S vaccine recipients, 5 placebo recipients and 8 SARS-CoV-2 convalescent individuals. Trial participants were randomized into five groups of five: low-dose or high-dose Ad26.COV2.S given once or twice, or placebo on both occasions. Investigators remained blinded to trial group allocation during experiments and outcome assessment. Study-wide findings and limitations: Substantial breadth of spike-specific CD8+ and CD4+ T cell responses was reported after vaccination. Spike-specific TCR breadth was higher in Ad26.COV2.S recipients than in placebo recipients (P = 0.0014). Vaccine and placebo recipients had similar non-spike TCR breadth, a finding consistent with the vaccine containing only spike. The study was not powered for comparison of responses between vaccine doses or regimens. According to the authors, total T cell responses may have been underestimated by the TCR breadth and depth analyses.

The immunoSEQ Assay was used to sequence TCRbeta CDR3 regions. After extraction, genomic DNA underwent amplification by bias-controlled multiplex PCR, followed by high-throughput sequencing. On the study's bioinformatics: Collapsing and filtering of sequences were performed to quantify the absolute abundance of each unique TCRbeta CDR3 region. T cell fraction was estimated by normalization of TCRbeta template counts to usable DNA, with usable DNA being measured through amplification of reference genes present in all nucleated cells. Repertoire TCRs were annotated as SARS-CoV-2-specific when V gene, CDR3 amino acid sequence and J gene were exactly matched to a known reactive TCR set. The reference SARS-CoV-2 TCR set was derived from MIRA and filtered for enrichment in COVID-19-positive ImmuneCODE repertoires, a step that removed public or cross-reactive TCRs. Using the MIRA antigens, annotated TCRs were further analysed by specific ORF or by position within an ORF. Breadth was defined as annotated unique rearrangements over total unique productive rearrangements; depth was the summed frequency of those rearrangements. Two-sided Wilcoxon rank-sum tests were used to compare TCR breadth between groups. TCRdb provides this immuneACCESS table in a form limited to in-frame rearrangements. Some clones are lacking; in checked studies, under half of them reflect an unresolved V gene, and why the rest are absent is not known. D and trimming were read from the DNA, whereas the V and J calls and clone size are those reported in that table. In this sample the table shows roughly 350,000 clones, around 88% of which occur a single time. Approximately 5% of the sample is taken by the ten largest.

According to the germline V gene, CDR1 reads MDHEN and CDR2 reads SYDVKM. Trimmed from V: 6 bases; trimmed from J: 3 bases; junction bases lacking a gene match: 10. The CDR3 measures 15 amino acids from cysteine to phenylalanine. CDR3 DNA is the only sequence kept; it has 45 bases, read in frame from the first base. Concerning this clone: Its antigen has not been determined. The input lacks base qualities; no much larger clone sits a single base away.

The sample's treatment or condition label, decoded: some 19 received Ad26.COV2.S at low or high dose, single or two shots; about 5 received placebo; per-sample allocation not given. For vaccine and placebo recipients, repertoires were sequenced using samples collected on day 63 after the first injection. In Cohort 1b, about two dozen adults aged 18-55 years were enrolled at a single site in Boston, USA, between 29 July and 7 August 2020. Ad26.COV2.S consisted of a replication-incompetent adenovirus type 26 vector by which a prefusion-stabilized SARS-CoV-2 spike protein from the original Wuhan strain was expressed.

This chain joins TRBV28 to TRBJ1-2; the central 7 bases match TRBD1. The sample was peripheral blood, taken in a trial of Ad26.COV2.S vaccine versus placebo. This TCR derives from a person aged 18-65 years who received the Ad26.COV2.S COVID-19 vaccine or a placebo. CDR3 loop: CASRTTGERYYGYTF. The sequenced DNA: TGTGCCAGCAGAACTACAGGGGAGCGATACTATGGCTACACCTTC.